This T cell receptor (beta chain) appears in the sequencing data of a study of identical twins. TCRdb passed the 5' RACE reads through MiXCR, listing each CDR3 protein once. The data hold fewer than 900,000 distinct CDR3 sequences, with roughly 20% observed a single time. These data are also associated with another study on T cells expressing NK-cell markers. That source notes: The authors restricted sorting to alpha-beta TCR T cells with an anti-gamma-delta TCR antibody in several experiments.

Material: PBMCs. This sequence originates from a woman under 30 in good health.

Here the CDR3 reads CASSYDGPGNTIYF. The CDR3 DNA is TGTGCCAGCAGTTACGACGGACCTGGAAACACCATATATTTT. The gene calls are TRBV6-5 and TRBJ1-3; D is unresolved. The CDR3 is 14 amino acids. Germline values: CDR1 MNHEY, CDR2 SVGAGI. V lost 2 bases, J lost 2 bases, and 7 bases lay in between.